This is a list of T cell receptor beta chains from one sample in a study of cytomegalovirus exposure and HLA in healthy donors. TCRdb keeps only in-frame clones here, not all; method: immunoSEQ multiplex PCR. The sample lists roughly 150,000 clones, 70% to 85% occurring once. Sequencing was done on a sample of PBMCs. These TCRs come from a man aged 40-49 years in good health and CMV-seropositive. CDR3s include the opening cysteine and the closing phenylalanine or tryptophan. D genes are given only for firm matches. The size field is filled for only some rows; it gives once, few, many or a size class.

>14|-|TRBV30|TRBJ2-3|-
CAWSVSLTSFTQYF
TGTGCCTGGTCCGTAAGCCTGACATCGTTTACGCAGTATTTT
>17|-|TRBV9|TRBJ1-3|-
CASSVVAGTQSGNTIYF
TGTGCCAGCAGCGTAGTCGCCGGGACACAGTCTGGAAACACCATATATTTT
>13|TRBD1|TRBV6-1|TRBJ2-7|-
CAAHGTGAYEQYF
TGTGCCGCCCACGGGACAGGGGCATACGAGCAGTACTTC
>15|-|TRBV7-9|TRBJ1-5|-
CASSLSTGSNQPQHF
TGTGCCAGCAGCTTAAGTACAGGGAGCAATCAGCCCCAGCATTTT
>17|TRBD2|TRBV7-9|TRBJ2-4|-
CSSSFLVSSGPENIQYF
TGTTCCAGCAGCTTTTTGGTTTCTAGCGGACCAGAAAACATTCAGTACTTC
>17|TRBD2|TRBV7-9|TRBJ2-3|few
CASSLGHVAGVMDTQYF
TGTGCCAGCAGCTTAGGGCATGTAGCGGGGGTCATGGATACGCAGTATTTT
>15|TRBD1|TRBV18|TRBJ2-5|-
CASSSTGQGGETQYF
TGTGCCAGCTCATCCACTGGACAGGGCGGTGAGACCCAGTACTTC
>16|TRBD1|TRBV9|TRBJ2-7|-
CASSGSHDRVVSEQYF
TGTGCCAGCAGCGGTAGCCACGACAGGGTGGTCTCCGAGCAGTACTTC
>12|-|TRBV29-1|TRBJ1-5|-
CSHGQYGQPQHF
TGCAGCCATGGACAGTACGGTCAGCCCCAGCATTTT
>13|-|TRBV5-1|TRBJ1-1|-
CASSLLRGREAFF
TGCGCCAGCAGCTTGCTCAGGGGTAGGGAAGCTTTCTTT
>12|-|TRBV30|TRBJ1-1|-
CAWSGLRTEAFF
TGTGCCTGGAGTGGACTACGGACTGAAGCTTTCTTT
>13|TRBD1|TRBV27|TRBJ2-5|-
CASRQGAGETQYF
TGTGCCAGCAGACAGGGGGCTGGGGAGACCCAGTACTTC
>14|-|TRBV18|TRBJ2-2|-
CASSPEYSVGELFF
TGTGCCAGCTCACCAGAGTACTCTGTCGGGGAGCTGTTTTTT
>15|TRBD2|TRBV5-6|TRBJ2-3|few
CASSLSWEGRETQYF
TGTGCCAGCAGCTTATCGTGGGAGGGCCGCGAGACGCAGTATTTT
>14|-|TRBV27|TRBJ1-2|-
CASSFGRLNYGYTF
TGTGCCAGCAGTTTTGGGAGGCTGAACTATGGCTACACCTTC
>16|TRBD1|TRBV5-1|TRBJ1-4|-
CASSLDVAGGNEKLFF
TGCGCCAGCAGCTTGGATGTGGCAGGGGGAAATGAAAAACTGTTTTTT
>14|-|TRBV4-1|TRBJ2-4|few
CASSQRAGINIQYF
TGCGCCAGCAGCCAAAGGGCAGGGATAAACATTCAGTACTTC
>12|-|TRBV21-1|TRBJ1-1|-
CASSKVRTEAFF
TGTGCCAGCAGCAAAGTGAGGACTGAAGCTTTCTTT
>15|TRBD2|TRBV25-1|TRBJ2-1|-
CASSPGLATYNEQFF
TGTGCCAGCAGTCCGGGACTAGCGACCTACAATGAGCAGTTCTTC
>15|TRBD1|TRBV5-5|TRBJ1-1|-
CASRHDPRGQTEAFF
TGTGCCAGCAGACACGACCCCAGGGGGCAGACTGAAGCTTTCTTT
>13|-|TRBV19|TRBJ2-7|-
CASMGGMWNEQYF
TGTGCCAGTATGGGGGGTATGTGGAACGAGCAGTACTTC
>14|-|TRBV5-1|TRBJ2-5|few
CASRRAGAQETQYF
TGCGCCAGCAGGAGAGCAGGGGCCCAAGAGACCCAGTACTTC
>12|-|TRBV2|TRBJ2-1|few
CASRPDGNEQFF
TGTGCCAGCAGGCCCGACGGGAATGAGCAGTTCTTC
>18|TRBD2|TRBV5-1|TRBJ2-1|-
CASSLGLAGVSSYNEQFF
TGCGCCAGCAGCTTGGGTCTAGCGGGGGTCAGCTCCTACAATGAGCAGTTCTTC
>14|-|TRBV7-2|TRBJ1-2|few
CASSSLRQAGGYTF
TGTGCCAGCAGCTCCCTCCGACAGGCGGGTGGCTACACCTTC
>17|TRBD2|TRBV10-3|TRBJ2-3|-
CAISGTSGRGSTDTQYF
TGTGCCATCAGTGGAACTAGCGGGAGGGGGAGCACAGATACGCAGTATTTT
>17|-|TRBV5-6|TRBJ2-1|-
CASSLVANWSSYNEQFF
TGTGCCAGCAGCTTGGTGGCCAATTGGAGCTCCTACAATGAGCAGTTCTTC
>18|TRBD2|TRBV30|TRBJ2-7|-
CASSTGTSGRAGHYEQYF
TGTGCCTCTAGTACCGGGACTAGCGGTCGGGCGGGGCACTACGAGCAGTACTTC
>15|TRBD1|TRBV5-5|TRBJ1-5|-
CASSLRGRTDQPQHF
TGTGCCAGCAGCCTCAGGGGGAGAACCGATCAGCCCCAGCATTTT
>13|-|TRBV12-5|TRBJ2-7|-
CASSRPMGGEQYF
TGTGCTAGCTCAAGGCCCATGGGGGGCGAGCAGTACTTC
>15|-|TRBV6-1|TRBJ1-1|-
CASSETGIMNTEAFF
TGTGCCAGCAGTGAAACAGGGATAATGAACACTGAAGCTTTCTTT
>13|-|TRBV7-9|TRBJ1-1|-
CASSTPTNTEAFF
TGTGCCAGCAGCACCCCTACGAACACTGAAGCTTTCTTT
>14|-|TRBV21-1|TRBJ2-7|-
CASSKAAGQHEQYF
TGTGCCAGCAGCAAAGCGGCGGGGCAGCACGAGCAGTACTTC
>15|-|TRBV9|TRBJ2-7|-
CASSVVAESSYEQYF
TGTGCCAGCAGCGTAGTAGCGGAATCCTCCTACGAGCAGTACTTC
>12|TRBD2|TRBV30|TRBJ2-3|-
CALGLSSDTQYF
TGTGCCTTGGGACTAAGCTCGGATACGCAGTATTTT
>14|TRBD1|TRBV29-1|TRBJ1-5|-
CSVGTGGWDQPQHF
TGCAGCGTTGGTACAGGGGGGTGGGATCAGCCCCAGCATTTT
>12|-|TRBV11-2|TRBJ1-2|-
CASSLAGYGYTF
TGTGCCAGCAGCTTAGCCGGCTATGGCTACACCTTC
>16|TRBD2|TRBV7-9|TRBJ2-2|-
CSSSYLAGVRTGELFF
TGTTCCAGCAGCTATCTAGCGGGAGTAAGGACCGGGGAGCTGTTTTTT
>14|-|TRBV21-1|TRBJ2-2|once
CASRSGIWDGELFF
TGTGCCAGCAGAAGCGGGATTTGGGACGGGGAGCTGTTTTTT
>19|TRBD2|TRBV4-1|TRBJ2-6|-
CASSQETSGESSGANVLTF
TGCGCCAGCAGCCAAGAGACTAGCGGGGAGAGCTCTGGGGCCAACGTCCTGACTTTC
>15|TRBD2|TRBV10-1|TRBJ2-7|-
CASSDKAGGTEEQYF
TGCGCCAGCAGTGATAAGGCGGGAGGAACGGAGGAGCAGTACTTC
>13|-|TRBV29-1|TRBJ1-3|-
CSAGQSSGNTIYF
TGCAGCGCAGGACAGAGCTCTGGAAACACCATATATTTT
>14|-|TRBV7-9|TRBJ1-1|-
CASSLVGVAAEAFF
TGTGCCAGCAGCTTAGTGGGGGTAGCGGCTGAAGCTTTCTTT
>15|-|TRBV29-1|TRBJ1-1|-
CSVEDPRDSNTEAFF
TGCAGCGTTGAAGATCCGAGGGACTCCAACACTGAAGCTTTCTTT
>14|-|TRBV11-2|TRBJ2-7|-
CASSLDPRVYKQYF
TGTGCCAGCAGCTTAGATCCGAGGGTCTACAAGCAGTACTTC
>14|-|TRBV10-1|TRBJ1-1|-
CASSDPGLNTEAFF
TGCGCCAGCAGTGACCCCGGTTTGAACACTGAAGCTTTCTTT
>16|TRBD2|TRBV5-4|TRBJ2-2|few
CASSFGAGVDTGELFF
TGTGCCAGCAGCTTCGGCGCGGGAGTGGACACCGGGGAGCTGTTTTTT
>16|TRBD1|TRBV27|TRBJ1-2|-
CASSFYGQGGGYGYTF
TGTGCCAGCAGTTTTTACGGACAGGGCGGAGGCTATGGCTACACCTTC
>15|TRBD1|TRBV5-6|TRBJ1-5|once
CASSSYGTVNQPQHF
TGTGCCAGCAGCTCTTACGGGACAGTCAATCAGCCCCAGCATTTT